One sample yielded the 9 T cell receptor beta chains listed below, sequenced in a study of blood T cells in healthy people across ages. A sample-barcoded 5' primer and a J-beta primer mix were used in a second PCR of about 7 to 12 cycles. TCRdb redid the calling of the 5' RACE reads with MiXCR, one entry per CDR3 protein. Among about 280,000 distinct CDR3 sequences listed, around 30% were seen once. Material: blood. The source is a woman in her seventies in good health.

This rearrangement joins TRBV5-1 to TRBJ1-5, with D unclear. The germline V and J ends were trimmed by 0 bases and 5 bases, with 6 bases remaining between them. The CDR3 has 13 amino acids. The germline CDR1 and CDR2 sequences are SGHRS and YFSETQ. The DNA of the CDR3 is TGCGCCAGCAGCTTGGGGCCCTATCAGCCCCAGCATTTT. Translating it yields CASSLGPYQPQHF.

This clonotype was counted between two and nine times. This rearrangement joins TRBV28 to TRBJ2-1; a possible D gene is TRBD2 (6 bases). Trimming left V 3 bases short and J 9 bases short, with 27 bases between. The germline V gene has CDR1 MDHEN and CDR2 SYDVKM. The CDR3 is 18 residues long. CDR3: CASSLEGTGPKGRGEQFF. In DNA form, the CDR3 reads TGTGCCAGCAGTTTGGAGGGGACGGGACCAAAAGGAAGGGGTGAGCAGTTCTTC.

This chain joins TRBV20-1 and TRBJ2-3; 16 bases agree with TRBD2. This CDR3 is built from 18 residues. In germline, CDR1 is DFQATT, CDR2 SNEGSKA (reference sequence). Germline trimming cut 0 bases from V and 2 bases from J; bases unmatched to any gene: 5. CDR3 protein: CSARDPGLAGGITDTQYF. Here the CDR3 DNA reads TGCAGTGCTAGAGATCCGGGACTAGCGGGAGGGATCACAGATACGCAGTATTTT.

The chain employs TRBV2 and TRBJ1-4; 7 bases match TRBD1. J gave up 0 bases and V 8 bases, and 6 bases lay outside the gene matches. The CDR3 consists of 15 residues. Per germline, CDR1 SNHLY and CDR2 FYNNEI. CDR3 sequence reads: CASAGGTATNEKLFF. The CDR3 coding sequence is TGTGCCAGCGCAGGGGGGACTGCAACTAATGAAAAACTGTTTTTT.

In regard to this clonotype: At one end the junction does not follow the germline gene, possibly because of a read error. The chain uses TRBV12-3 or TRBV12-4 and TRBJ1-2, with D unresolved. The CDR3 runs 11 residues. The DNA of the CDR3 is TGTGCCAGCTTGGGGTACTATGGCCACACCTTC. Residues: CASLGYYGHTF.

This clonotype turned up a few times. The chain combines TRBV7-9 with TRBJ2-5; 8 bases align to TRBD2. Judging by the DNA end, TRBJ2-1 fits better; the J call may be wrong. Per germline, CDR1 SEHNR and CDR2 FQNEAQ (reference sequence). This CDR3 is built from 14 residues. CDR3 coding DNA: TGTGCCTCAACCGGGACTAGTACCTACAATGAGCAGTTCTTC. It is translated as CASTGTSTYNEQFF.

In its sample, this clonotype was seen a few times. The rearrangement links TRBV28 to TRBJ2-7, with D hard to call. V was pared by 6 bases and J by 0 bases, with 9 bases between. Looked up from germline, CDR1 is MDHEN and CDR2 is SYDVKM. The CDR3 totals 13 residues. CDR3 in DNA: TGTGCCAGCAGGAGGCCTAGCTCCTACGAGCAGTACTTC. It codes for CASRRPSSYEQYF.

This clonotype was seen more than once but under ten times. The gene calls are TRBV5-1 and TRBJ2-1; 9 bases match TRBD1. The V and J ends lost 2 bases and 10 bases, in that order; junction bases with no gene match: 10. The V gene's germline CDR1 is SGHRS and CDR2 YFSETQ. The CDR3 sequence is 15 residues long. CDR3 nucleotides: TGCGCCAGCAGCTTAGCGGGACAGGGTTACGGAGAGCAGTTCTTC. It codes for CASSLAGQGYGEQFF.

This clonotype occurred a few times. This chain connects TRBV7-2 to TRBJ2-6; no definite D call. CDR3 length: 14 residues. V lost 3 bases and J 3 bases, leaving 6 bases between the germline ends. Germline V gene lookup returns CDR1 SGHTA and CDR2 FQGNSA. CDR3 coding DNA: TGTGCCAGCAGCTTGGATGGTGGGGCCAACGTCCTGACTTTC. This encodes CASSLDGGANVLTF.